These 15 T cell receptor beta chains share one sample of origin, sequenced in a study of shared clonotypes between healthy human individuals. Data came from immunoSEQ multiplex PCR; TCRdb stores just in-frame clones and leaves some out. The repertoire consists of under 2.5 million clones, with around 92% occurring once and the leading ten covering around 0.35%. Sample: naive CD4+ T cells from PBMCs. Subset described: CD45RA+ positively selected. These receptors were obtained from a man aged 18 to 29 in good health. Some clones in this sample may be carry-over from other donors' samples.

Regarding this clone: Other DNA variants within this sample encode the same CDR3. The V gene is TRBV29-1, the J gene TRBJ2-5, with D tentatively TRBD1 or TRBD2 (5 bases each). Trimming pared 6 bases from V and 5 bases from J, leaving 10 bases between. CDR1 is SQVTM, CDR2 ANQGSEA, per germline. CDR3 length: 11 residues. The CDR3 region is CSVGWGETQYF. The CDR3 DNA sequence: TGCAGCGTCGGTTGGGGGGAGACCCAGTACTTC.

Note on this clone: This sample also contains other DNA sequences that code for the same CDR3. The chain couples TRBV12-5 to TRBJ2-3, with TRBD1 as a possible D gene (5 bases). V was trimmed by 2 bases and J by 4 bases, leaving 7 bases between them. The length of the CDR3 is 13 residues. The germline V gene has CDR1 LGHNT and CDR2 FRNRAP. CDR3 coding DNA: TGTGCTAGTGGTTTGACAGGCGCAGATACGCAGTATTTT. This gives the protein CASGLTGADTQYF.

The chain carries TRBV4-3 and TRBJ2-1, with D tentatively TRBD2 (6 bases). The CDR3 consists of 14 residues. V lost 2 bases and J lost 8, with 13 bases in between. CDR1 is LGHNA, CDR2 YSLEER, per germline. CDR3 in DNA: TGCGCCAGCAGCCAACTGGGAGGAGGGTATGAGCAGTTCTTC. Translated, it gives CASSQLGGGYEQFF.

J is TRBJ2-5 and V is TRBV2; D remains ambiguous. CDR1 is SNHLY, CDR2 FYNNEI, per germline. CDR3 length: 14 amino acids. The V and J ends lost 6 bases and 5 bases respectively, with 16 bases between them. The CDR3 sequence: CASSGRGRSETQYF. In DNA form, the CDR3 reads TGTGCCAGCAGCGGACGAGGCCGGTCGGAGACCCAGTACTTC.

The V call is TRBV18, the J call TRBJ2-7, with 9 bases that match TRBD1. Trimming took 3 bases from V and 6 from J; bases not matched to a gene: 6. The CDR3 contains 14 residues. The V gene's germline CDR1 is KGHSH and CDR2 LQKENI. CDR3 in amino acids: CASSPRTGEGEQYF. CDR3 nucleotides: TGTGCCAGCTCACCGCGGACAGGGGAAGGCGAGCAGTACTTC.

This chain uses TRBV28 with TRBJ1-1; D unresolved. V was clipped by 6 bases and J by 6 bases, with 11 bases between them. The CDR3 is 12 amino acids. From germline, CDR1 is MDHEN and CDR2 SYDVKM. The CDR3 loop is CASSRTVPEAFF. The CDR3 nucleotides read TGTGCCAGCAGCCGAACAGTCCCTGAAGCTTTCTTT. The full variable domain, rest sourced from reference TRBV28 and TRBJ1-1, is DVKVTQSSRYLVKRTGEKVFLECVQDMDHENMFWYRQDPGLGLRLIYFSYDVKMKEKGDIPEGYSVSREKKERFSLILESASTNQTSMYLCASSRTVPEAFFGQGTRLTVV.

As to this clone: In the same sample, other DNA sequences code for this CDR3. J is TRBJ1-5 and V is TRBV28; D is unresolved. Trimming shortened V by 2 bases and J by 0 bases, and 8 bases separated the two germline ends. Germline loops: CDR1 MDHEN, CDR2 SYDVKM. This CDR3 contains 15 residues. The DNA for the CDR3 is TGTGCCAGCAGTTTACTCGATATTAGCAATCAGCCCCAGCATTTT. Its protein product is CASSLLDISNQPQHF.

This chain links TRBV9 with TRBJ2-1, with 8 bases that match TRBD2. The CDR3 loop spans 19 amino acids. Germline V CDR1 and CDR2: SGDLS, YYNGEE. J gave up 0 bases and V 2 bases, and 13 bases lay outside the gene matches. The DNA for the CDR3 is TGTGCCAGCAGCGTCCTGGCTGGTGGCGGGAGGTACTCCTACAATGAGCAGTTCTTC. It yields the protein CASSVLAGGGRYSYNEQFF.

This clone was seen a handful of times. The rearrangement links TRBV18 to TRBJ2-7; maybe TRBD2 (6 bases). The CDR3 loop spans 15 amino acids. Germline V gene data show CDR1 as KGHSH and CDR2 as LQKENI. V lost 0 bases and J lost 3, with 12 bases in between. The CDR3 DNA sequence: TGTGCCAGCTCACCACCAGAGCGGGCGGACTACGAGCAGTACTTC. Protein sequence: CASSPPERADYEQYF.

The sample holds a few counts of this clone. The CDR3 region has the DNA TGCGCCAGCAGCCCAAACGGGCCCTTAGCCCATGAGCAGTTCTTC. This gives the protein CASSPNGPLAHEQFF. The chain is built from TRBV4-1 and TRBJ2-1; D ambiguous. V lost 4 bases to trimming and J lost 8 bases, with 18 bases between them. The germline gives CDR1 MGHRA, CDR2 YSYEKL. This CDR3 is built from 15 residues.

J is TRBJ2-1 and V is TRBV27; D is uncertain. The CDR3 runs to 13 residues. CDR1 and CDR2 (germline): MNHEY, SMNVEV (reference sequence). V lost 8 bases to trimming and J lost 10 bases, with 18 bases between them. CDR3 nucleotides: TGTGCCAGCGGGTACGACCGGGTCGGGGAGCAGTTCTTC. The encoded protein is CASGYDRVGEQFF.

The chain is built from TRBV25-1 and TRBJ2-7; 9 bases fit TRBD2. The CDR3 is 15 residues long. Germline loops: CDR1 MGHDK, CDR2 SYGVNS. V lost 1 base and J lost 4; bases outside the gene matches: 5. CDR3 DNA sequence: TGTGCCAGCAGTGAATCGGCTAGCGGGAAGTACGAGCAGTACTTC. Translation gives CASSESASGKYEQYF.

This rearrangement joins TRBV5-1 to TRBJ2-7, with 13 bases that match TRBD2. V gave up 4 bases and J gave up 0 bases; unmatched junction bases: 7. The CDR3 is 17 residues long. CDR1 and CDR2 (germline): SGHRS, YFSETQ. The CDR3 coding sequence is TGCGCCAGCAGCCCCGGACTAGCGGGAGTGAGCTCCTACGAGCAGTACTTC. Encoded protein: CASSPGLAGVSSYEQYF. Full variable domain (missing parts from reference TRBV5-1 and TRBJ2-7): KAGVTQTPRYLIKTRGQQVTLSCSPISGHRSVSWYQQTPGQGLQFLFEYFSETQRNKGNFPGRFSGRQFSNSRSEMNVSTLELGDSALYLCASSPGLAGVSSYEQYFGPGTRLTVT.

The chain couples TRBV2 to TRBJ2-2; no clear D. V lost 6 bases and J 2 bases, leaving 7 bases between the germline ends. This CDR3 spans 13 amino acids. Germline assignment: CDR1 SNHLY and CDR2 FYNNEI. CDR3 coding DNA: TGTGCCAGCAGGAGTAGCAACACCGGGGAGCTGTTTTTT. Residues: CASRSSNTGELFF.

To note about this clone: In the same sample, other DNA sequences code for this CDR3. The V gene is TRBV28, the J gene TRBJ2-7; D is unclear. The CDR3 runs to 12 residues. Germline CDR1 and CDR2: MDHEN and SYDVKM. Trimming pared 3 bases from V and 0 bases from J, leaving 3 bases between. The CDR3 sequence: CASSLTSYEQYF. CDR3 DNA sequence: TGTGCCAGCAGTTTGACCTCCTACGAGCAGTACTTC.